This T cell receptor beta chain was profiled in a study of radiotherapy plus CTLA-4 blockade in lung cancer. Study summary: Patients showed objective responses in 18% of cases, and disease control was achieved by roughly 30%.

The CDR3 covers 14 residues. V was cut by 4 bases and J by 0 bases, with 11 bases left in between. Germline V CDR1 and CDR2: SGDLS, YYNGEE. Focal radiation plus CTLA-4 blockade with ipilimumab was given to patients with chemo-refractory metastatic non-small-cell lung cancer. General observations from the study: The authors reported that early blood T cell clone dynamics, with interferon-beta, best predicted response.

Turning to this clone: The target antigen is unknown.

Using immunoSEQ multiplex PCR, the repertoire was profiled, and TCRdb retains in-frame clones only, with some absent. The sample lists 78,000 or so clones; around nine tenths were seen once. The material was peripheral blood, obtained from a patient treated with radiotherapy plus ipilimumab. The gene calls are TRBV9 and TRBJ2-7, with D perhaps matching TRBD2 (6 bases). The receptor's source is a human donor with non-small cell lung cancer who had stable disease on radiotherapy plus ipilimumab. CDR3 amino acids: CASSRDGSSYEQYF. CDR3 coding DNA: TGTGCCAGCAGCCGGGACGGGAGCTCCTACGAGCAGTACTTC.